What follows are 14 T cell receptor beta chains derived from one specimen sequenced in a study of cytomegalovirus exposure and HLA in healthy donors. PCR primers comprised 60 Vbeta and 13 Jbeta primers. The assay was immunoSEQ multiplex PCR, and TCRdb's table has in-frame clones only and misses some. The sample records fewer than 90,000 clones, around 75% being singletons. The specimen sequenced was PBMCs. These receptors came from a woman between 40 and 50 years old in good health and CMV-seropositive.

The CDR3 sequence is CASSVVGQGGEAFF. The CDR3 DNA reads as TGTGCCAGCAGCGTAGTAGGACAGGGGGGGGAAGCTTTCTTT. This sequence joins TRBV9 and TRBJ1-1, with 10 bases fitting TRBD1. Per germline, CDR1 SGDLS and CDR2 YYNGEE. With V trimmed by 0 bases and J by 8 bases, 4 bases remained unmatched. CDR3 length: 14 amino acids. Filled out from reference TRBV9 and TRBJ1-1, the complete variable domain reads DSGVTQTPKHLITATGQRVTLRCSPRSGDLSVYWYQQSLDQGLQFLIQYYNGEERAKGNILERFSAQQFPDLHSELNLSSLELGDSALYFCASSVVGQGGEAFFGQGTRLTVV.

The chain carries TRBV18 and TRBJ1-4; weak D call: TRBD1 (6 bases). V lost 0 bases to trimming and J lost 0 bases, with 11 bases between them. The CDR3 spans 17 residues. Germline CDR1 KGHSH, CDR2 LQKENI. CDR3 region: CASSPPTGPTTNEKLFF. In DNA form, the CDR3 reads TGTGCCAGCTCACCACCGACAGGTCCCACAACTAATGAAAAACTGTTTTTT.

The CDR3 here is CASSPRWQQISTDTQYF. In DNA, the CDR3 is TGCGCCAGCAGCCCGAGGTGGCAGCAAATTAGCACAGATACGCAGTATTTT. The gene calls are TRBV4-3 and TRBJ2-3; D gene uncertain. The germline V gene has CDR1 LGHNA and CDR2 YSLEER. The CDR3 contains 17 residues. The ends were cut back, 4 bases at V and 0 bases at J, with 17 bases in the middle.

The chain joins TRBV19 to TRBJ1-4, with a possible D match to TRBD1 (6 bases). Trimming left V 6 bases short and J 5 bases short, with 13 bases between. The CDR3 sequence is 14 residues long. The germline V gene has CDR1 LNHDA and CDR2 SQIVND (reference sequence). CDR3: CASRPQGHNEKLFF. In DNA form, the CDR3 reads TGTGCCAGTAGACCACAGGGCCACAATGAAAAACTGTTTTTT.

The chain couples TRBV5-1 to TRBJ1-2; no clear D. V was pared by 2 bases and J by 8 bases, with 4 bases between. The CDR3 runs to 10 residues. The germline V gene encodes CDR1 SGHRS and CDR2 YFSETQ. The CDR3 nucleotides are TGCGCCAGCAGCTTCGTGGGCTACACCTTC. It yields the protein CASSFVGYTF.

V gene TRBV5-1 combines with J gene TRBJ2-2; the match to TRBD1 covers 8 bases. The ends lost 5 bases at V and 5 bases at J; junction bases unmatched: 8. The V gene's germline CDR1 is SGHRS and CDR2 YFSETQ. CDR3 size: 15 residues. The CDR3 sequence: CASRMGQGATGELFF. The CDR3 nucleotides read TGCGCCAGCAGAATGGGGCAGGGGGCGACCGGGGAGCTGTTTTTT. The variable domain in full, completed from reference TRBV5-1 and TRBJ2-2, reads KAGVTQTPRYLIKTRGQQVTLSCSPISGHRSVSWYQQTPGQGLQFLFEYFSETQRNKGNFPGRFSGRQFSNSRSEMNVSTLELGDSALYLCASRMGQGATGELFFGEGSRLTVL.

The chain employs TRBV10-3 and TRBJ1-2; 7 nucleotides match TRBD1. The germline V gene encodes CDR1 ENHRY and CDR2 SYGVKD. CDR3 length: 13 residues. Trimming removed 6 bases from V and 8 bases from J; junction bases left unmatched: 9. The CDR3 loop is CAISPGGGDGYTF. The CDR3 DNA follows: TGTGCCATCAGCCCAGGAGGGGGCGACGGCTACACCTTC.

This chain connects TRBV6-5 to TRBJ1-2; 7 bases are a match to TRBD1. From germline, CDR1 is MNHEY and CDR2 SVGAGI. V shed 6 bases and J 1 base; nucleotides not matched to a gene: 2. The length of the CDR3 is 13 residues. The CDR3 loop is CASSRQGNYGYTF. The CDR3 DNA reads as TGTGCCAGCAGCAGACAGGGTAACTATGGCTACACCTTC.

This clone was seen just once. The V call is TRBV6-1, the J call TRBJ2-7, with no clear D. CDR1 is MNHNS and CDR2 is SASEGT in the germline V gene. CDR3 size: 13 residues. Trimming took off 2 bases at V and 5 bases at J, with 10 bases between the two ends. CDR3 protein: CASSERVGDEQYF. The DNA of the CDR3 is TGTGCCAGCAGTGAACGGGTAGGAGACGAGCAGTACTTC.

The rearrangement uses TRBV2 and TRBJ2-7; 8 bases match TRBD2. This CDR3 spans 15 amino acids. Per germline, CDR1 SNHLY and CDR2 FYNNEI. The V and J ends lost 8 bases and 6 bases, in that order; junction bases with no gene match: 15. DNA for the CDR3: TGTGCCAGCGCCTTTAGCGGGGCGACGTCTGGCGAGCAGTACTTC. Protein: CASAFSGATSGEQYF.

In its sample, this clone was seen once. V is TRBV7-9 and J is TRBJ1-2, with D unresolved. The germline CDR1 and CDR2 sequences are SEHNR and FQNEAQ (reference sequence). Trimming removed 2 bases from V and 8 bases from J, with 12 bases in between. This CDR3 region has 13 residues. In DNA, the CDR3 is TGTGCCAGCAGCTTACCGGGAATTGAAGGCTACACCTTC. Its translation: CASSLPGIEGYTF.

This clone has just a few counts. The chain has TRBV7-6 and TRBJ2-7; D not resolved. The V and J ends lost 5 bases and 4 bases respectively, with 12 bases between them. CDR1 SGHVS and CDR2 FNYEAQ come from the germline V gene. The CDR3 is 13 amino acids. CDR3 bases: TGTGCCAGCAGCCAGAGCGAGAGGTACGAGCAGTACTTC. This sequence encodes CASSQSERYEQYF.

The chain joins TRBV7-2 to TRBJ1-2; D not certain. The germline V gene has CDR1 SGHTA and CDR2 FQGNSA. There are 14 residues in the CDR3. V was trimmed by 0 bases and J by 6 bases, leaving 11 bases between them. CDR3 sequence: CASSLALAENGYTF. The CDR3 DNA sequence: TGTGCCAGCAGCTTAGCGCTCGCAGAAAATGGCTACACCTTC. Combining the CDR3 with reference TRBV7-2 and TRBJ1-2 gives the whole variable domain GAGVSQSPSNKVTEKGKDVELRCDPISGHTALYWYRQSLGQGLEFLIYFQGNSAPDKSGLPSDRFSAERTGGSVSTLTIQRTQQEDSAVYLCASSLALAENGYTFGSGTRLTVV.

This sequence joins TRBV2 and TRBJ2-7, with D maybe TRBD2 (6 bases). Germline CDR1 reads SNHLY; CDR2 reads FYNNEI. The V and J ends lost 6 bases and 6 bases respectively, with 9 bases between them. The CDR3 runs 11 residues. DNA for the CDR3: TGTGCCAGCAGGGAGGGGCCCGAGCAGTACTTC. Translated, it gives CASREGPEQYF. Using reference TRBV2 and TRBJ2-7 for the parts outside the CDR3, the full variable domain is EPEVTQTPSHQVTQMGQEVILRCVPISNHLYFYWYRQILGQKVEFLVSFYNNEISEKSEIFDDQFSVERPDGSNFTLKIRSTKLEDSAMYFCASREGPEQYFGPGTRLTVT.